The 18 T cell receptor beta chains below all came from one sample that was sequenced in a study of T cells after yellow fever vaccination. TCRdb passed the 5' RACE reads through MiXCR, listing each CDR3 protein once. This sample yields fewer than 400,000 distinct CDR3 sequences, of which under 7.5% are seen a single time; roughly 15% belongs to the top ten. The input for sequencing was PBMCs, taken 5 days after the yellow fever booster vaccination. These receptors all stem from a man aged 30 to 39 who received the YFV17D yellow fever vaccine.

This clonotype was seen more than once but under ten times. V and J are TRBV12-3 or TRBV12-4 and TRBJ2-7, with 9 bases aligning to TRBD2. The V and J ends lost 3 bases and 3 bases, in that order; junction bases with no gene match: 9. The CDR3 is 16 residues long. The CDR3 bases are TGTGCCAGCAGTTTCCGCCATAGCGGGAGTATCTACGAGCAGTACTTC. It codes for CASSFRHSGSIYEQYF.

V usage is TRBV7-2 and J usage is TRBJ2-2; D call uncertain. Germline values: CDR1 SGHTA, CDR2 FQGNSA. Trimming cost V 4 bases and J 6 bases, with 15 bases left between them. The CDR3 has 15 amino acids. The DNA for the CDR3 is TGTGCCAGCAGCTCCCAGGCCAGCTTTTCCGGGGAGCTGTTTTTT. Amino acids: CASSSQASFSGELFF. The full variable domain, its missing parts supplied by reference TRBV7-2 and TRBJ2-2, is GAGVSQSPSNKVTEKGKDVELRCDPISGHTALYWYRQSLGQGLEFLIYFQGNSAPDKSGLPSDRFSAERTGGSVSTLTIQRTQQEDSAVYLCASSSQASFSGELFFGEGSRLTVL.

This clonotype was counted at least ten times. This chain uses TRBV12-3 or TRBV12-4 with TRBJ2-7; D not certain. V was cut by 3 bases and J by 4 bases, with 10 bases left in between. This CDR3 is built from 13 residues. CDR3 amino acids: CASSFGQTYEQYF. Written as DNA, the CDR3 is TGTGCCAGCAGTTTCGGGCAGACGTACGAGCAGTACTTC.

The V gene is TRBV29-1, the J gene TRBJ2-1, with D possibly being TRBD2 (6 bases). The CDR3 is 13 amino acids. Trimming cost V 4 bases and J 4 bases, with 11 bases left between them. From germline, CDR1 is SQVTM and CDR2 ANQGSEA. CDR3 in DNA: TGCAGCGTTGGAGGGGACTGGTACAATGAGCAGTTCTTC. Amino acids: CSVGGDWYNEQFF.

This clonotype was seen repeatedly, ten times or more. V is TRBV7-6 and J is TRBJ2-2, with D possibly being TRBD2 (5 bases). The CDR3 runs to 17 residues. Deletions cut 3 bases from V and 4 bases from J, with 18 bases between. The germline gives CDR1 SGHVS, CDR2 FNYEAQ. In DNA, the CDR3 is TGTGCCAGCAGCTTTCGGGATCCCCTTAGGGCCACCGGGGAGCTGTTTTTT. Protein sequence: CASSFRDPLRATGELFF.

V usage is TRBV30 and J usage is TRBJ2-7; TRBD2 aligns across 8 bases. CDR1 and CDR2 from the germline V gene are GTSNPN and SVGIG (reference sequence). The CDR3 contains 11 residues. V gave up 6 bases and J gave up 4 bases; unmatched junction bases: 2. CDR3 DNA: TGTGCCTGCGCGGGAGGATACGAGCAGTACTTC. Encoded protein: CACAGGYEQYF.

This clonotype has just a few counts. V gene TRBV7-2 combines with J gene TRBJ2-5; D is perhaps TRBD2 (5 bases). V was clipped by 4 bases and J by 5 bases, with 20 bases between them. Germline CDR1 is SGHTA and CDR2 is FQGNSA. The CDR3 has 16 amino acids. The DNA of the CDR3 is TGTGCCAGCAGCTCGTTTCCTCGGTCTGGCGGGGAGACCCAGTACTTC. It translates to CASSSFPRSGGETQYF.

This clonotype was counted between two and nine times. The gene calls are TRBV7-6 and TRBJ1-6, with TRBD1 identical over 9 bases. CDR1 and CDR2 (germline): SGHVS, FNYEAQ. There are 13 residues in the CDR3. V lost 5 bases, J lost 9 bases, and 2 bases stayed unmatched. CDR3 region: CASSQQGASPLHF. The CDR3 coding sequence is TGTGCCAGCAGCCAACAGGGGGCTTCACCCCTCCACTTT.

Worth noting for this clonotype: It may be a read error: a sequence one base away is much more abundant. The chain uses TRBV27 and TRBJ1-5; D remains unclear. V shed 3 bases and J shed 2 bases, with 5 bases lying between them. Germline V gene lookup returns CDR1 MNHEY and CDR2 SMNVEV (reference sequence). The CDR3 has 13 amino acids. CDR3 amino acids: CASSLMGNQPQHF. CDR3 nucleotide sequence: TGTGCCAGCAGTTTGATGGGCAATCAGCCCCAGCATTTT.

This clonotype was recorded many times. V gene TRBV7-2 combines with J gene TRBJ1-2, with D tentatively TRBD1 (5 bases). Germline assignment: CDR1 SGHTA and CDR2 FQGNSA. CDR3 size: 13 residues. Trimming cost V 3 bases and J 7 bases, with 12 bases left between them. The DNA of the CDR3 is TGTGCCAGCAGCTTTCAACAGGAATCTGGCTACACCTTC. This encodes CASSFQQESGYTF.

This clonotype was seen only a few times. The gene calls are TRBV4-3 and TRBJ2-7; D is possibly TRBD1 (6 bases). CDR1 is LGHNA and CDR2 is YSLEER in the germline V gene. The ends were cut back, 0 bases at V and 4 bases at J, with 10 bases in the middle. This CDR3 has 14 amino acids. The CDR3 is CASSQDRGFYEQYF. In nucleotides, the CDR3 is TGCGCCAGCAGCCAAGACAGGGGTTTTTACGAGCAGTACTTC.

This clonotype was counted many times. CDR3 sequence reads: CASYLVSYEQYF. DNA of the CDR3: TGTGCCAGCTACCTGGTCTCCTACGAGCAGTACTTC. The chain carries TRBV5-5 and TRBJ2-7, with no clear D. This CDR3 has 12 residues. The V end lost 7 bases, the J end lost 0 bases, and 8 bases lay between the germline ends. CDR1 SGHKS and CDR2 YYEKEE come from the germline V gene (reference sequence).

The CDR3 is CASSEPELWANEQFF. The CDR3 DNA follows: TGTGCCAGCAGCGAACCGGAGTTATGGGCCAATGAGCAGTTCTTC. V and J are TRBV4-2 and TRBJ2-1; D remains unclear. The V and J ends lost 5 bases and 6 bases respectively, with 17 bases between them. Per the germline V gene, CDR1 is LGHNA and CDR2 is YNFKEQ. CDR3 size: 15 residues.

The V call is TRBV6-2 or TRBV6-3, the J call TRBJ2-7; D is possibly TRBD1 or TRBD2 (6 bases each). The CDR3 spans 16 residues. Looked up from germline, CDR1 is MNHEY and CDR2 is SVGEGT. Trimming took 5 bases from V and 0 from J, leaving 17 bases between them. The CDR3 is CASSPYRDSFSYEQYF. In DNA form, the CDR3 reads TGTGCCAGCAGTCCTTACAGGGACTCCTTCTCCTACGAGCAGTACTTC.

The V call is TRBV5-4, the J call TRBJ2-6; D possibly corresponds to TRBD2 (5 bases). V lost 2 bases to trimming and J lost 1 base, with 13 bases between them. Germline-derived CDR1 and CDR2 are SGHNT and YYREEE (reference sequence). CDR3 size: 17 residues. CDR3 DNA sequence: TGTGCCAGCAGCTTAGTAAGTTGGACTTCTGGGGCCAACGTCCTGACTTTC. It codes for CASSLVSWTSGANVLTF.

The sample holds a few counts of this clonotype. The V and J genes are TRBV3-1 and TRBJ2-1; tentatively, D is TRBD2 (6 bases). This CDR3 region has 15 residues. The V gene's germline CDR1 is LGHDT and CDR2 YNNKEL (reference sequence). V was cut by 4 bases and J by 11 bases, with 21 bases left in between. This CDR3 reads CASSLNMGRGGKQFF. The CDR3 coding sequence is TGTGCCAGCAGCCTCAATATGGGCCGGGGAGGCAAGCAGTTCTTC.

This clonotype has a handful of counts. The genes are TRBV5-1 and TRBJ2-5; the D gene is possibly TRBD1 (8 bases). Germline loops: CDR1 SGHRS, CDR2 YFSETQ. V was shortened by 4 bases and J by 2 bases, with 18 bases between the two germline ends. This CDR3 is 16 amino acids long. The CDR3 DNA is TGCGCCAGCAGCGATTCCAGGGGGCGGGGGCAAGAGACCCAGTACTTC. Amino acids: CASSDSRGRGQETQYF.

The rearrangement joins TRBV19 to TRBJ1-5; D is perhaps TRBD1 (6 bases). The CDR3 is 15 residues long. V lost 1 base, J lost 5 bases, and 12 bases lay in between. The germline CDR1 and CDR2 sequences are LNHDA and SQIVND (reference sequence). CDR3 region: CASSIARGGDQPQHF. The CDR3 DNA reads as TGTGCCAGTAGTATAGCCAGGGGCGGTGATCAGCCCCAGCATTTT.